These T cell receptor beta chains were read from a single sample in a study of chemoradiotherapy in HPV16-positive cancers. Sequencing used immunoSEQ multiplex PCR; TCRdb keeps in-frame clones, though not all of them. The sample records about 9,200 clones, around 80% being singletons. The sample was collected from a patient who underwent chemoradiotherapy. These receptors all come from a human donor with HPV-associated anogenital cancer. The CDR3 runs from the conserved cysteine through the conserved F or W. The D gene is left open where the match is weak. Only some rows state a clone size, as once, few, many or a class for expanded clones.

D gene: NA; V gene: TRBV27; clone size: NA; J gene: TRBJ2-7; CDR3 DNA: TGTGCCAGCAGAAGGGGTTTGCACACCGCGCCCAACTACGAGCAGTACTTC; CDR3 protein: CASRRGLHTAPNYEQYF
D gene: NA; V gene: TRBV6-5; clone size: NA; J gene: TRBJ1-4; CDR3 DNA: TGTGCCAGCAGTCCGGGCAGGGCCCCGCGTGAAAAACTGTTTTTT; CDR3 protein: CASSPGRAPREKLFF
D gene: TRBD2; V gene: TRBV7-9; clone size: NA; J gene: TRBJ2-3; CDR3 DNA: TGTGCCAGCAGCTTCGGGGGGGAAAGCACAGATACGCAGTATTTT; CDR3 protein: CASSFGGESTDTQYF
D gene: TRBD1; V gene: TRBV9; clone size: once; J gene: TRBJ1-5; CDR3 DNA: TGTGCCAGCAACACAGGGGACAATCAGCCCCAGCATTTT; CDR3 protein: CASNTGDNQPQHF
D gene: TRBD1; V gene: TRBV19; clone size: NA; J gene: TRBJ1-1; CDR3 DNA: TGTGCCAGTAGGGACAGGGGGGTGGCTTCTGAAGCTTTCTTT; CDR3 protein: CASRDRGVASEAFF
D gene: NA; V gene: TRBV7-8; clone size: once; J gene: TRBJ2-3; CDR3 DNA: TGTGCCAGCAGCGTTCTACTAACCCCAGATACGCAGTATTTT; CDR3 protein: CASSVLLTPDTQYF
D gene: TRBD1; V gene: TRBV7-9; clone size: NA; J gene: TRBJ1-4; CDR3 DNA: TGTGCCAGCAGCCCGACAGGGCCCATTAATGAAAAACTGTTTTTT; CDR3 protein: CASSPTGPINEKLFF
D gene: NA; V gene: TRBV7-9; clone size: few; J gene: TRBJ1-6; CDR3 DNA: TGTGCCAGCAGCTTAGGGGGGCTTAATTCACCCCTCCACTTT; CDR3 protein: CASSLGGLNSPLHF
D gene: TRBD1; V gene: TRBV19; clone size: NA; J gene: TRBJ1-1; CDR3 DNA: TGTGCCAGTAGTACTACAGGGGACACTGAAGCTTTCTTT; CDR3 protein: CASSTTGDTEAFF
D gene: NA; V gene: TRBV5-4; clone size: NA; J gene: TRBJ2-5; CDR3 DNA: TGTGCCAGCAGCCCCGGGACCTACCAAGAGACCCAGTACTTC; CDR3 protein: CASSPGTYQETQYF
D gene: NA; V gene: TRBV6-6; clone size: NA; J gene: TRBJ2-6; CDR3 DNA: TGTGCCAGCAGTTCTTACGTCTCTGGGGCCAACGTCCTGACTTTC; CDR3 protein: CASSSYVSGANVLTF
D gene: NA; V gene: TRBV5-3; clone size: NA; J gene: TRBJ2-7; CDR3 DNA: TGTGCCAGAAGCTTAGGGTCCAGGGACCCTCGGGCCTACGAGCAGTACTTC; CDR3 protein: CARSLGSRDPRAYEQYF
D gene: TRBD2; V gene: TRBV10-3; clone size: once; J gene: TRBJ2-1; CDR3 DNA: TGTGCCATCAGGAAACCCGGGACTAGACACAATGAGCAGTTCTTC; CDR3 protein: CAIRKPGTRHNEQFF
D gene: TRBD1; V gene: TRBV28; clone size: NA; J gene: TRBJ2-2; CDR3 DNA: TGTGCCAGCAGTACTTGGGACAGGGGCATAACCGGGGAGCTGTTTTTT; CDR3 protein: CASSTWDRGITGELFF
D gene: NA; V gene: TRBV6-6; clone size: NA; J gene: TRBJ1-2; CDR3 DNA: TGTGCCAGCAGCCGCAGGGATCGGGGCTACACCTTC; CDR3 protein: CASSRRDRGYTF
D gene: NA; V gene: TRBV30; clone size: few; J gene: TRBJ1-2; CDR3 DNA: TGTGCCTGGAGTGTCCGAACCTACTATGGCTACACCTTC; CDR3 protein: CAWSVRTYYGYTF
D gene: NA; V gene: TRBV7-2; clone size: NA; J gene: TRBJ2-7; CDR3 DNA: TGTGCCAGCAGCTTTAGGGATTACGGCCCCTACGAGCAGTACTTC; CDR3 protein: CASSFRDYGPYEQYF
D gene: TRBD1; V gene: TRBV5-1; clone size: NA; J gene: TRBJ1-2; CDR3 DNA: TGCGCCAGCAGCTTTCAGGGGGAGGACTATGGCTACACCTTC; CDR3 protein: CASSFQGEDYGYTF
D gene: NA; V gene: TRBV10-3; clone size: few; J gene: TRBJ1-1; CDR3 DNA: TGTGCCATCAGGCGCAGTGACACTGAAGCTTTCTTT; CDR3 protein: CAIRRSDTEAFF
D gene: NA; V gene: TRBV25-1; clone size: NA; J gene: TRBJ1-3; CDR3 DNA: TGTGCCAGCAGTTCCTTCGGGGGTGGAGGAAACACCATATATTTT; CDR3 protein: CASSSFGGGGNTIYF
D gene: NA; V gene: TRBV30; clone size: NA; J gene: TRBJ2-2; CDR3 DNA: TGTGCCTGGAGTTCAGGGGGAGGGACCGGGGAGCTGTTTTTT; CDR3 protein: CAWSSGGGTGELFF
D gene: NA; V gene: TRBV25-1; clone size: few; J gene: TRBJ1-2; CDR3 DNA: TGTGCCAGCAGTGGGCAGGGCTATGGCTACACCTTC; CDR3 protein: CASSGQGYGYTF
D gene: NA; V gene: TRBV4-1; clone size: NA; J gene: TRBJ2-3; CDR3 DNA: TGCGCCAGCAGCCAACTCAGGGAAGTAAGAACAGATACGCAGTATTTT; CDR3 protein: CASSQLREVRTDTQYF
D gene: TRBD1; V gene: TRBV27; clone size: once; J gene: TRBJ2-7; CDR3 DNA: TGTGCCAGCAGTTTTTGGTCCTCGGGACAGGGAAGCTACGAGCAGTACTTC; CDR3 protein: CASSFWSSGQGSYEQYF
D gene: NA; V gene: TRBV20-1; clone size: NA; J gene: TRBJ2-1; CDR3 DNA: TGCAGTGCTCACTACACCCATGAGCAGTTCTTC; CDR3 protein: CSAHYTHEQFF
D gene: NA; V gene: TRBV30; clone size: few; J gene: TRBJ2-7; CDR3 DNA: TGTGCCTGGAGTACTGGGCCCTACGAGCAGTACTTC; CDR3 protein: CAWSTGPYEQYF
D gene: NA; V gene: TRBV7-9; clone size: once; J gene: TRBJ2-7; CDR3 DNA: TGTGCCAGCAGCCCCTCCTACGAGCAGTACTTC; CDR3 protein: CASSPSYEQYF
D gene: NA; V gene: TRBV30; clone size: few; J gene: TRBJ2-7; CDR3 DNA: TGTGCCTGGAAGTCTAGCAGCCGGCTACACTACGAGCAGTACTTC; CDR3 protein: CAWKSSSRLHYEQYF
D gene: NA; V gene: TRBV6-6; clone size: NA; J gene: TRBJ1-2; CDR3 DNA: TGTGCCAGCATCCCAGACTTTTACTATGGCTACACCTTC; CDR3 protein: CASIPDFYYGYTF
D gene: TRBD1; V gene: TRBV10-1; clone size: NA; J gene: TRBJ1-1; CDR3 DNA: TGCGCCAGCACTCAGGGGGCCTTAACTGAAGCTTTCTTT; CDR3 protein: CASTQGALTEAFF
D gene: NA; V gene: TRBV9; clone size: NA; J gene: TRBJ1-2; CDR3 DNA: TGTGCCAGCAGCGTAGACGCGGGGGGCTACACCTTC; CDR3 protein: CASSVDAGGYTF
D gene: TRBD1; V gene: TRBV5-5; clone size: once; J gene: TRBJ2-6; CDR3 DNA: TGTGCCAGCAGCTTGGATCGACAGGGAATCTCTGGGGCCAACGTCCTGACTTTC; CDR3 protein: CASSLDRQGISGANVLTF
D gene: TRBD1; V gene: TRBV5-4; clone size: few; J gene: TRBJ2-7; CDR3 DNA: TGTGCCAGCAGCAGGACAGGGGGGAAGTACGAGCAGTACTTC; CDR3 protein: CASSRTGGKYEQYF
D gene: NA; V gene: TRBV6-1; clone size: few; J gene: TRBJ1-6; CDR3 DNA: TGTGCCAGCAGTGACCCTCAGCAGGGGACAAGCCCATATAATTCACCCCTCCACTTT; CDR3 protein: CASSDPQQGTSPYNSPLHF
D gene: TRBD1; V gene: TRBV2; clone size: NA; J gene: TRBJ1-6; CDR3 DNA: TGTGCCAGCAGTGACGAACCGGGACAGGGGTCCTCACCTCTCCACTTT; CDR3 protein: CASSDEPGQGSSPLHF
D gene: NA; V gene: TRBV10-2; clone size: NA; J gene: TRBJ1-1; CDR3 DNA: TGCGCCAGCAGTCTCCTCAACACTGAAGCTTTCTTT; CDR3 protein: CASSLLNTEAFF
D gene: NA; V gene: TRBV7-9; clone size: NA; J gene: TRBJ2-7; CDR3 DNA: TGTGCCAGCAGCTTAAGTGGGGCCCCCTACGAGCAGTACTTC; CDR3 protein: CASSLSGAPYEQYF
D gene: TRBD1; V gene: TRBV10-3; clone size: NA; J gene: TRBJ2-3; CDR3 DNA: TGTGCCATCAGTTCGACAGGGGCCACAGATACGCAGTATTTT; CDR3 protein: CAISSTGATDTQYF
D gene: NA; V gene: TRBV25-1; clone size: once; J gene: TRBJ1-2; CDR3 DNA: TGTGCCAGCAGTGACTTCTATGGCTACACCTTC; CDR3 protein: CASSDFYGYTF
D gene: NA; V gene: TRBV28; clone size: few; J gene: TRBJ1-1; CDR3 DNA: TGTGCCAGCAGTTTAATTACCCTGGGCGTGAACACTGAAGCTTTCTTT; CDR3 protein: CASSLITLGVNTEAFF
D gene: TRBD1; V gene: TRBV15; clone size: NA; J gene: TRBJ1-2; CDR3 DNA: TGTGCCACCAGCCTCGCTCTCGGACAGGGATATGGCTACACCTTC; CDR3 protein: CATSLALGQGYGYTF
D gene: NA; V gene: TRBV11-2; clone size: once; J gene: TRBJ2-7; CDR3 DNA: TGTGCCAGCAGCTTATCCTCGATTCAAGCCTACGAGCAGTACTTC; CDR3 protein: CASSLSSIQAYEQYF
D gene: NA; V gene: TRBV4-3; clone size: NA; J gene: TRBJ2-2; CDR3 DNA: TGCGCCAGCAGCCCGCGGACCCAAAACACCGGGGAGCTGTTTTTT; CDR3 protein: CASSPRTQNTGELFF
D gene: NA; V gene: TRBV28; clone size: NA; J gene: TRBJ1-1; CDR3 DNA: TGTGCCAGCAGTTTGATAGGCGCTGAAGCTTTCTTT; CDR3 protein: CASSLIGAEAFF
D gene: NA; V gene: TRBV11-3; clone size: NA; J gene: TRBJ2-1; CDR3 DNA: TGTGCCAGCAGCCCACTTGGGGACGGGAATTGGAATGAGCAGTTCTTC; CDR3 protein: CASSPLGDGNWNEQFF
D gene: NA; V gene: TRBV13; clone size: NA; J gene: TRBJ2-7; CDR3 DNA: TGTGCCAGCAGCCACCCTATGGGCGACGAGCAGTACTTC; CDR3 protein: CASSHPMGDEQYF